This T cell receptor beta chain emerged from a study of T cells in localized non-small cell lung cancer. Study-wide results and caveats: Because researchers sequenced only one region of the tumor, heterogeneity is still possible. Among the top 100 tumor clones, a median about 57 appeared in adjacent lung.

Between the trimmed V and J ends, which lost 0 bases and 4 bases, there was a span of 7 bases. This CDR3 spans 13 amino acids. Germline CDR1 and CDR2: SGHVS and FQNEAQ. About this clone: What it binds is unknown.

Measured with immunoSEQ multiplex PCR; TCRdb has only the in-frame clones, and not every one. The table has 8,500 to 10,000 clones, under 90% seen once; the top ten hold around 2.2%. The rearrangement uses TRBV7-8 and TRBJ2-7; maybe TRBD1 (5 bases). The TCR sequence derives from a female donor of 60 years or more with stage II squamous cell lung carcinoma. The starting material was peripheral blood, obtained before any cancer treatment. CDR3 sequence: CASSLAQGYEQYF. Here the CDR3 DNA reads TGTGCCAGCAGCTTAGCGCAGGGTTACGAGCAGTACTTC.